The next 17 T cell receptor beta chains were all read from a single sample in a study of blood T cells in healthy people across ages (dated by TCRdb to about 2015). Library preparation used 5' RACE. Sequenced using an Illumina HiSeq 2500. A second PCR of about 7 to 12 cycles was performed with a sample-barcoded 5' primer and a J-beta primer mix. TCRdb took the public reads, trimmed them with fastp at Q25, ran MiXCR for clone calling and kept in-frame beta chains. CDR3 protein duplicates are merged, each entry listing the most common genes and DNA. The sample has over 950,000 distinct CDR3 sequences on record, roughly half of them singletons. The leading ten clones occupy about a fifth of the sample. Sequences were obtained from blood. The origin of the receptors is a woman between 55 and 75 years old in good health.

The J gene is TRBJ2-5, the V gene TRBV7-2; D gene uncertain. Germline V CDR1 and CDR2: SGHTA, FQGNSA. With 3 bases removed from V and 5 bases from J, the gap between germline ends came to 13 bases. CDR3 length equals 14 residues. The CDR3 reads CASSFNGERETQYF. The CDR3 DNA is TGTGCCAGCAGCTTCAATGGGGAACGGGAGACCCAGTACTTC.

The chain uses TRBV27 and TRBJ2-1, with TRBD2 as a possible D gene (5 bases). Per germline, CDR1 MNHEY and CDR2 SMNVEV (reference sequence). V lost 7 bases and J lost 0, with 13 bases in between. The CDR3 spans 15 residues. The chain's CDR3 is CASMSGRSSYNEQFF. The DNA of the CDR3 is TGTGCCAGCATGAGCGGCAGAAGCTCCTACAATGAGCAGTTCTTC.

The chain carries TRBV10-3 and TRBJ1-1, with 10 bases aligning to TRBD1. Per germline, CDR1 ENHRY and CDR2 SYGVKD. The V segment lost 10 bases and the J segment 2 bases; nucleotides outside the gene matches: 16. This CDR3 has 17 residues. DNA for the CDR3: TGTGCCACCAATCCATCTGGGACAGGGGAGGGAAACACTGAAGCTTTCTTT. It translates to CATNPSGTGEGNTEAFF.

V usage is TRBV5-1 and J usage is TRBJ2-3, with 8 bases that match TRBD2. Per germline, CDR1 SGHRS and CDR2 YFSETQ. After removal of 1 base from V and 3 bases from J, the junction contained 7 bases not matched to a gene. The CDR3 has 16 amino acids. The CDR3 loop is CASSLRLAGTTDTQYF. The CDR3 DNA follows: TGCGCCAGCAGCTTGCGTTTAGCGGGAACGACAGATACGCAGTATTTT.

This clonotype was picked up a small number of times. This rearrangement joins TRBV14 to TRBJ2-7, with TRBD2 matching 9 bases. Gene TRBJ2-5 matches the end of the DNA better, so the J call may be wrong. Per the germline V gene, CDR1 is SGHDN and CDR2 is FVKESK. The CDR3 contains 14 residues. This chain's CDR3 is CASMRLAEEETQYF. CDR3 in DNA: TGTGCCAGCATGCGACTAGCGGAGGAAGAGACCCAGTACTTC.

This clonotype turned up a few times. The V call is TRBV12-3 or TRBV12-4, the J call TRBJ2-4; 14 positions match TRBD2. V lost 0 bases to trimming and J lost 6 bases; unmatched junction nucleotides: 7. The CDR3 totals 18 residues. CDR3 region: CASSLAGTSGRRTNIQYF. The DNA of the CDR3 is TGTGCCAGCAGTTTAGCCGGGACTAGCGGGAGACGTACAAACATTCAGTACTTC.

The gene calls are TRBV12-3 or TRBV12-4 and TRBJ2-1, with D possibly TRBD2 on 5 matching bases. There are 14 residues in the CDR3. V gave up 6 bases and J gave up 10 bases, with 19 bases separating them. The CDR3 reads CASRAWTSVDEQFF. CDR3 nucleotides: TGTGCCAGCAGGGCATGGACTTCAGTAGACGAGCAGTTCTTC.

In its sample, this clonotype was seen once. The junction does not match germline at one end; this may be a read error. The chain is built from TRBV15 and TRBJ2-5, with a tentative D call TRBD2 (5 bases). The CDR3 length is 15 residues. Germline CDR1 and CDR2: LNHNV and YYDKDF (reference sequence). The CDR3 DNA reads TGTGCCGCCAGCAGAGATCGGGGAGAGCAGGAGACCCAGTACTTC. It codes for CAASRDRGEQETQYF.

V and J are TRBV7-2 and TRBJ2-5, with 9 positions matching TRBD1. Germline values: CDR1 SGHTA, CDR2 FQGNSA. V shed 4 bases and J 11 bases; nucleotides not matched to a gene: 14. CDR3 length: 15 amino acids. CDR3 in DNA: TGTGCCAGCAGCTCATCCGGACAGGGGAGTCATGAGCAGTACTTC. This encodes CASSSSGQGSHEQYF.

This clonotype was found a few times. J is TRBJ2-7 and V is TRBV11-2; TRBD2 matches at 8 bases. The germline V gene has CDR1 SGHAT and CDR2 FQNNGV. The CDR3 extends over 14 amino acids. Trimming removed 8 bases from V and 3 bases from J; junction bases left unmatched: 9. The CDR3 here is CASRGLARVYEQYF. In DNA form, the CDR3 reads TGTGCCAGCCGTGGACTAGCCCGGGTCTACGAGCAGTACTTC.

The V call is TRBV5-6, the J call TRBJ2-7, with D unclear. Looked up from germline, CDR1 is SGHDT and CDR2 is YYEEEE. Trimming took 1 base from V and 0 from J, leaving 8 bases between them. The CDR3 runs to 14 residues. The CDR3 region is CASSLMKSSYEQYF. The CDR3 DNA reads as TGTGCCAGCAGCTTGATGAAGAGCTCCTACGAGCAGTACTTC.

The CDR3 loop is CASSSRTGSSDTQYF. CDR3 nucleotides: TGTGCCAGCAGTTCCCGGACAGGGTCTTCAGATACGCAGTATTTT. The chain employs TRBV12-3 or TRBV12-4 and TRBJ2-3; 8 bases fit TRBD1. This CDR3 region has 15 residues. V gave up 4 bases and J gave up 4 bases; unmatched junction bases: 7.

As concerns this clonotype: At one boundary the junction diverges from the germline segment, which might be a read error. The chain joins TRBV7-6 to TRBJ2-5; 8 nucleotides align to TRBD2. The germline gives CDR1 SGHVS, CDR2 FNYEAQ. This CDR3 region has 14 residues. CDR3 in DNA: TGCGCCAGCAGCTCCGGACTAGCATATGAGACCCAGTACTTC. Translation: CASSSGLAYETQYF.

This clonotype was counted between two and nine times. The rearrangement links TRBV5-5 to TRBJ1-4; a possible D gene is TRBD1 (5 bases). The CDR3 is made up of 14 amino acids. From germline, CDR1 is SGHKS and CDR2 YYEKEE (reference sequence). Trimming shortened V by 4 bases and J by 6 bases, and 13 bases separated the two germline ends. Here the CDR3 DNA reads TGTGCCAGCAGCCATCAGGGTGTCGATGAAAAACTGTTTTTT. Translated, it gives CASSHQGVDEKLFF. Variable domain in full (rest from reference TRBV5-5 and TRBJ1-4): DAGVTQSPTHLIKTRGQQVTLRCSPISGHKSVSWYQQVLGQGPQFIFQYYEKEERGRGNFPDRFSARQFPNYSSELNVNALLLGDSALYLCASSHQGVDEKLFFGSGTQLSVL.

This clonotype was counted only a few times. The rearrangement links TRBV4-1 to TRBJ2-1, with D maybe TRBD2 (7 bases). Trimming left V 8 bases short and J 3 bases short, with 14 bases between. The CDR3 is 14 residues long. From germline, CDR1 is MGHRA and CDR2 YSYEKL. CDR3 sequence reads: CASSRGALYNEQFF. In DNA form, the CDR3 reads TGCGCCAGCTCCCGGGGGGCTCTCTACAATGAGCAGTTCTTC.

This clonotype showed up many times. V usage is TRBV27 and J usage is TRBJ2-7; D gene uncertain. From germline, CDR1 is MNHEY and CDR2 SMNVEV (reference sequence). CDR3 length: 14 residues. Trimming stripped 3 bases from V and 2 bases from J, with 11 bases between. The CDR3 DNA reads TGTGCCAGCAGTTTGGCACCCACTACCTACGAGCAGTACTTC. Translating it yields CASSLAPTTYEQYF.

This clonotype was counted a single time. J is TRBJ2-4 and V is TRBV9, with D unclear. The end of the DNA fits TRBJ2-7 better, so the J call may be wrong. Per the germline V gene, CDR1 is SGDLS and CDR2 is YYNGEE. The CDR3 has 15 residues. This CDR3 is CASSVEDRAAYEQYF. CDR3 coding DNA: TGTGCCAGCAGCGTAGAGGACCGGGCCGCCTACGAGCAGTACTTC.